These T cell receptor beta chains were read from a single sample in a study of persistence of HIV-infected CD4 T cells. These receptors lack a known antigen. The protocol was immunoSEQ multiplex PCR, while the TCRdb copy is restricted to in-frame clones and leaves out a portion. Altogether approximately 32,000 clones are present, roughly 80% being singletons, with the ten largest covering over 15%. Sequencing was performed on CD4+ T cells sorted from PBMCs after roughly 20-hour stimulation, taken from a patient who received antiretroviral therapy. These receptors originate from an adult woman with HIV who was CMV-seropositive. Each CDR3 is given with its conserved first and last residue. A D gene is named only where the DNA matches it firmly. For some rows the clone size is stated as once, few or many, or as a class when expanded; others skip it.

TRBD1	TRBV6-2/TRBV6-3	few	14	TRBJ2-7	TGTGCCAGCAGTCACCGGGACAGGGGGCCCGAGCAGTACTTC	CASSHRDRGPEQYF
-	TRBV9	-	16	TRBJ1-3	TGTGCCAGCAGCCCCTCCCAGGGGACTTATGGAAACACCATATATTTT	CASSPSQGTYGNTIYF
-	TRBV24-1	-	16	TRBJ1-5	TGTGCCACCAGTGGCCCGGGCCAGGCTTTATCTCAGCCCCAGCATTTT	CATSGPGQALSQPQHF
-	TRBV6-4	-	17	TRBJ1-1	TGTGCCAGCAGTGACTCGAAGGGGGTGCCTGGAGAGACTGAAGCTTTCTTT	CASSDSKGVPGETEAFF
-	TRBV3-1/TRBV3-2	-	13	TRBJ1-1	TGTGCCAGCAGCCAAGATTGGGAGGGTGAAGCTTTCTTT	CASSQDWEGEAFF
-	TRBV1	-	17	TRBJ2-7	TGCACCAGCAGCCTGGGACCCCGGGGGGTCATGTCCTACGAGCAGTACTTC	CTSSLGPRGVMSYEQYF
TRBD1	TRBV10-3	-	13	TRBJ2-3	TGTGCCATCGAGGGACAGAGCACAGATACGCAGTATTTT	CAIEGQSTDTQYF
-	TRBV9	-	13	TRBJ2-7	TGTGCCAGCAGCGTAGCTCCTATCTACGAGCAGTACTTC	CASSVAPIYEQYF
-	TRBV7-8	once	13	TRBJ2-1	TGTGCCAGCAGCACCGGGACTTACAATGAGCAGTTCTTC	CASSTGTYNEQFF
TRBD2	TRBV28	-	17	TRBJ2-3	TGTGCCAGCAGTCAGGGACTATGGGTCCTTAACACAGATACGCAGTATTTT	CASSQGLWVLNTDTQYF
TRBD1	TRBV18	-	15	TRBJ1-5	TGTGCCAGCTCATCAGGACAGGGAGATAGTCAGCCCCAGCATTTT	CASSSGQGDSQPQHF
-	TRBV7-3	few	15	TRBJ2-6	TGTGCCAGCAGCAAAGGGGGCTCTGGGGCCAACGTCCTGACTTTC	CASSKGGSGANVLTF
-	TRBV27	-	12	TRBJ2-7	TGTGCCAGCAGTTTAAAGAGGGGCGAGCAGTACTTC	CASSLKRGEQYF
-	TRBV29-1	-	12	TRBJ2-5	TGCAGCGTTTCGGGTGGAGTGGGGCCCCAGTACTTC	CSVSGGVGPQYF
-	TRBV11-3	-	13	TRBJ1-4	TGTGCCAGCAGCTTACCGGGTGGTGAAAAACTGTTTTTT	CASSLPGGEKLFF
-	TRBV9	-	15	TRBJ1-4	TGTGCCAGCAGCGTAGGTCAGGGAGCTAATGAAAAACTGTTTTTT	CASSVGQGANEKLFF